These 32 T cell receptor beta chains share one sample of origin, sequenced in a study of human T cells and chemical hapten exposure. Time point denoted: patch test 2, 6 weeks after DPC sensitization. Noted treatment: therapeutic diphenylcyclopropenone sensitization with weekly scalp DPC. One entry per CDR3 protein, called by TCRdb with MiXCR from the RACE reads. The sample holds just over 350,000 distinct CDR3 sequences, about 6.9% seen once. Sequencing was performed on whole blood, taken in connection with sensitization to the hapten diphenylcyclopropenone (DPC). The receptor source for this set is a woman aged 18-29 years with alopecia areata. Some clones in this sample may be carry-over from other donors' samples.

A few counts support this clonotype. This chain links TRBV12-3 or TRBV12-4 with TRBJ1-2; TRBD1 matches at 11 bases. The CDR3 covers 15 residues. V lost 5 bases and J lost 4; bases outside the gene matches: 6. The CDR3 bases are TGTGCCAGCAGTCCATGGGACAGGGGGATCTATGGCTACACCTTC. This gives the protein CASSPWDRGIYGYTF.

This clonotype turned up a few times. The rearrangement joins TRBV20-1 to TRBJ1-5, with 8 bases lining up with TRBD1. With 4 bases clipped from V and 9 bases from J, the junction kept 17 bases outside the gene matches. Per germline, CDR1 DFQATT and CDR2 SNEGSKA (reference sequence). The CDR3 consists of 16 residues. The CDR3 here is CSAIPFSTGGGWPQHF. CDR3 in DNA: TGCAGTGCTATCCCTTTCAGCACAGGGGGAGGATGGCCCCAGCATTTT.

This clonotype was counted many times. The gene calls are TRBV28 and TRBJ2-2, with D tentatively TRBD2 (5 bases). The V and J ends lost 4 bases and 5 bases respectively, with 14 bases between them. Germline V CDR1 and CDR2: MDHEN, SYDVKM. The CDR3 has 15 amino acids. The CDR3 DNA reads TGTGCCAGCAGTTCCCCTGGGAGCAGGACCGGGGAGCTGTTTTTT. The encoded protein is CASSSPGSRTGELFF.

This clonotype appeared a few times. The chain's CDR3 is CASSYYPPREQYF. CDR3 DNA sequence: TGTGCCAGCAGTTATTATCCTCCCCGCGAGCAGTACTTC. The chain links TRBV6-6 to TRBJ2-7; no reliable D call. Germline V gene data show CDR1 as MNHNY and CDR2 as SVGAGI (reference sequence). This CDR3 is 13 amino acids long. V dropped 3 bases and J dropped 6 bases, with 12 bases sitting between them.

This clonotype was observed many times. This chain joins TRBV7-8 and TRBJ1-2, with D perhaps matching TRBD1 (5 bases). The CDR3 totals 13 residues. Germline V gives CDR1 SGHVS, CDR2 FQNEAQ. Trimming pared 5 bases from V and 6 bases from J, leaving 13 bases between. The CDR3 DNA sequence: TGTGCCAGCAGCCTGGTTCGGGGCCATGGCTACACCTTC. Protein: CASSLVRGHGYTF.

This clonotype showed up many times. This chain uses TRBV29-1 with TRBJ1-1; D is ambiguous. The CDR3 totals 10 residues. Germline-derived CDR1 and CDR2 are SQVTM and ANQGSEA. The V gene lost 7 bases and the J gene lost 8 bases, with 11 bases spanning the gap. The CDR3, as DNA: TGCAGCGCCGAGAGGCAAGAAGCTTTCTTT. Protein product: CSAERQEAFF.

This clonotype was seen only a few times. This sequence joins TRBV29-1 and TRBJ2-3; D remains ambiguous. This CDR3 region has 10 residues. V was pared by 5 bases and J by 4 bases, with 4 bases between. From germline, CDR1 is SQVTM and CDR2 ANQGSEA. CDR3 residues: CSVFSDTQYF. Here the CDR3 DNA reads TGCAGCGTTTTCTCAGATACGCAGTATTTT.

This clonotype was found a few times. This rearrangement joins TRBV2 to TRBJ1-6, with D hard to call. The CDR3 has 13 amino acids. V lost 4 bases and J lost 8, with 9 bases in between. Germline CDR1 is SNHLY and CDR2 is FYNNEI. CDR3 loop: CASSGDRDSPLHF. The DNA for the CDR3 is TGTGCCAGCAGTGGGGATCGAGATTCACCCCTCCACTTT.

The rearrangement joins TRBV6-1 to TRBJ1-1; unclear D gene. CDR1 and CDR2 (germline): MNHNS, SASEGT. The CDR3 totals 13 residues. Between the trimmed V and J ends, which lost 4 bases and 5 bases, there was a span of 11 bases. The CDR3 loop reads CASSVAGKTEAFF. CDR3 DNA: TGTGCCAGCAGTGTAGCTGGGAAGACTGAAGCTTTCTTT.

This clonotype was seen repeatedly, ten times or more. The rearrangement links TRBV6-2 or TRBV6-3 to TRBJ2-7, with TRBD2 identical over 7 bases. The V gene's germline CDR1 is MNHEY and CDR2 SVGEGT. J lost 2 bases, V lost 5 bases, and 3 bases had no gene match. The CDR3 is 13 residues long. CDR3 loop: CASSLSGAYEQYF. The CDR3 DNA sequence: TGTGCCAGCAGTCTCAGCGGGGCCTACGAGCAGTACTTC.

In this sample, this clonotype turned up a few times. The chain employs TRBV6-1 and TRBJ1-6; unclear D gene. The length of the CDR3 is 16 residues. CDR1 and CDR2 from the germline V gene are MNHNS and SASEGT. The V and J ends lost 0 bases and 5 bases respectively, with 11 bases between them. CDR3 nucleotides: TGTGCCAGCAGTGAAGCCGGCGGACCCAATAATTCACCCCTCCACTTT. Protein: CASSEAGGPNNSPLHF.

V usage is TRBV6-1 and J usage is TRBJ1-1; 8 nucleotides align to TRBD1. V shed 2 bases, J shed 5 bases, and the junction held 7 bases outside the gene matches. The length of the CDR3 is 15 residues. Per germline, CDR1 MNHNS and CDR2 SASEGT. The CDR3 DNA is TGTGCCAGCAGTGAATTGGACAGGGCTGGAACTGAAGCTTTCTTT. Protein sequence: CASSELDRAGTEAFF.

The V gene is TRBV24-1, the J gene TRBJ2-2, with 8 nucleotides matching TRBD1. J gave up 1 base and V 8 bases, and 5 bases lay outside the gene matches. The germline CDR1 and CDR2 sequences are KGHDR and SFDVKD. The CDR3 covers 15 residues. CDR3 sequence reads: CATNSGGENTGELFF. In nucleotides, the CDR3 is TGTGCCACCAACTCAGGGGGCGAGAACACCGGGGAGCTGTTTTTT.

This clonotype has only a few counts. The chain uses TRBV28 and TRBJ1-2; D gene unclear. Trimming stripped 2 bases from V and 4 bases from J, with 8 bases between. This CDR3 has 13 amino acids. Germline CDR1 is MDHEN and CDR2 is SYDVKM. CDR3 region: CASSLVVGYGYTF. The CDR3 DNA sequence: TGTGCCAGCAGTTTAGTTGTCGGCTATGGCTACACCTTC.

The chain carries TRBV6-5 and TRBJ2-7, with D unresolved. This CDR3 region has 13 residues. Trimming pared 6 bases from V and 2 bases from J, leaving 11 bases between. Germline V lookup: CDR1 MNHEY, CDR2 SVGAGI. The CDR3 is CASRQSPAYEQYF. CDR3 in DNA: TGTGCCAGCAGACAGTCCCCCGCCTACGAGCAGTACTTC.

This clonotype was recorded many times. The V gene is TRBV14, the J gene TRBJ1-1; D ambiguous. This CDR3 spans 17 amino acids. V was pared by 1 base and J by 5 bases, with 20 bases between. Germline V lookup: CDR1 SGHDN, CDR2 FVKESK. CDR3 DNA sequence: TGTGCCAGCAGCCAAGCTAGTCCTATTAGAGGGAAGACTGAAGCTTTCTTT. It specifies CASSQASPIRGKTEAFF.

This clonotype was recorded at least ten times. The chain's CDR3 is CSGGTGVEADTQYF. The CDR3 DNA follows: TGCAGTGGGGGAACAGGGGTAGAGGCAGATACGCAGTATTTT. The chain is built from TRBV20-1 and TRBJ2-3; 7 nucleotides line up with TRBD1. Germline V gene lookup returns CDR1 DFQATT and CDR2 SNEGSKA (reference sequence). V lost 7 bases and J lost 4; bases outside the gene matches: 11. The CDR3 spans 14 residues.

A few counts support this clonotype. The chain employs TRBV20-1 and TRBJ1-1, with no clear D. The CDR3 consists of 16 residues. V lost 6 bases, J lost 0 bases, and 20 bases lay in between. Germline values: CDR1 DFQATT, CDR2 SNEGSKA (reference sequence). The CDR3 loop reads CSALGTLITMNTEAFF. In nucleotides, the CDR3 is TGCAGTGCACTGGGAACGTTAATCACAATGAACACTGAAGCTTTCTTT.

This clonotype occurred many times. The V gene is TRBV10-3, the J gene TRBJ1-1; possibly TRBD1 for D (5 bases). The CDR3 runs 15 residues. V lost 0 bases, J lost 5 bases, and 13 bases lay in between. Germline V gene data show CDR1 as ENHRY and CDR2 as SYGVKD. CDR3 DNA sequence: TGTGCCATCAGTGAGTCGGGCCAGGGAGGGACTGAAGCTTTCTTT. Translation gives CAISESGQGGTEAFF.

This clonotype has a handful of counts. The rearrangement joins TRBV9 to TRBJ2-6; unclear D gene. Trimming left V 2 bases short and J 8 bases short, with 11 bases between. This CDR3 has 14 amino acids. From germline, CDR1 is SGDLS and CDR2 YYNGEE. The CDR3 loop is CASSVRWDTNVLTF. The CDR3, as DNA: TGTGCCAGCAGCGTCCGTTGGGATACCAACGTCCTGACTTTC.

V usage is TRBV6-5 and J usage is TRBJ2-3; 9 bases map to TRBD2. The junction had 10 bases not matched to a gene; V was cut back by 4 bases and J by 2 bases. The CDR3 totals 17 residues. Germline CDR1 MNHEY, CDR2 SVGAGI. CDR3 sequence: CASSLSLAGRNTDTQYF. CDR3 DNA: TGTGCCAGCAGTTTATCCCTAGCGGGGCGAAACACAGATACGCAGTATTTT.

This clonotype was recorded at least ten times. The CDR3 bases are TGTGCCAGTAGTATCGCGGCTCTCAATCAAGAGACCCAGTACTTC. Translated: CASSIAALNQETQYF. The rearrangement uses TRBV19 and TRBJ2-5; D not resolved. Germline CDR1 reads LNHDA; CDR2 reads SQIVND (reference sequence). The CDR3 covers 15 residues. V shed 3 bases and J shed 2 bases, with 13 bases lying between them.

This clonotype turned up a few times. The V gene is TRBV3-1, the J gene TRBJ2-1; 10 bases agree with TRBD2. Germline values: CDR1 LGHDT, CDR2 YNNKEL (reference sequence). The J segment lost 4 bases and the V segment lost 4 bases, leaving 10 bases of the junction unmatched. CDR3 length equals 17 residues. CDR3 amino acids: CASSPPQTSGRYNEQFF. Here the CDR3 DNA reads TGTGCCAGCAGCCCTCCCCAGACTAGCGGGCGTTACAATGAGCAGTTCTTC.

The chain recombines TRBV6-6 with TRBJ1-4; D is unclear. CDR3 length: 17 amino acids. Trimming shortened V by 0 bases and J by 5 bases, and 16 bases separated the two germline ends. Germline V CDR1 and CDR2: MNHNY, SVGAGI (reference sequence). CDR3 DNA: TGTGCCAGCAGTTACTCGAATCTCCCGAGTTTCAATGAAAAACTGTTTTTT. Translating gives CASSYSNLPSFNEKLFF.

This clonotype was recorded many times. Here the CDR3 reads CASSSGTDSQETQYF. The DNA of the CDR3 is TGTGCCAGCAGCTCCGGGACAGACAGCCAAGAGACCCAGTACTTC. The V call is TRBV5-4, the J call TRBJ2-5; 7 nucleotides align to TRBD1. The CDR3 runs to 15 residues. Germline V gene sequence: CDR1 SGHNT, CDR2 YYREEE (reference sequence). Trimming took 3 bases from V and 1 from J; bases not matched to a gene: 6.

As to this clonotype: It may be a read error: a sequence one base away is much more abundant. V is TRBV12-3 or TRBV12-4 and J is TRBJ2-3; D is unclear. The CDR3 sequence is 11 residues long. The CDR3 protein is CSSTSADTQYF. For the CDR3, the DNA is TGTTCCAGCACCAGCGCAGATACGCAGTATTTT.

Many counts were recorded for this clonotype. The rearrangement uses TRBV20-1 and TRBJ1-1; 12 bases line up with TRBD1. The CDR3 sequence is 15 residues long. V trimming: 5 bases; J trimming: 6 bases; junction bases outside the gene matches: 10. CDR1 is DFQATT and CDR2 is SNEGSKA in the germline V gene (reference sequence). CDR3 amino acids: CSAFAGQGAWAEAFF. CDR3 bases: TGCAGTGCTTTCGCGGGACAGGGGGCCTGGGCTGAAGCTTTCTTT.

This clonotype was seen ten or more times. The genes are TRBV2 and TRBJ2-3; D is ambiguous. The CDR3 sequence is 14 residues long. The germline CDR1 and CDR2 sequences are SNHLY and FYNNEI. The V gene lost 3 bases and the J gene lost 6 bases, with 13 bases spanning the gap. For the CDR3, the DNA is TGTGCCAGCAGTGATCTTTTTGTGGGGGATACGCAGTATTTT. Translating it yields CASSDLFVGDTQYF.

This clonotype was recorded a few times. The chain combines TRBV5-6 with TRBJ2-3; 7 nucleotides line up with TRBD2. Trimming took 0 bases from V and 2 from J; bases not matched to a gene: 9. The germline gives CDR1 SGHDT, CDR2 YYEEEE. The CDR3 spans 17 residues. The CDR3 loop is CASSLEASGAITDTQYF. In DNA, the CDR3 is TGTGCCAGCAGCTTGGAGGCTAGCGGCGCCATCACAGATACGCAGTATTTT. The complete variable domain, with remaining parts taken from reference TRBV5-6 and TRBJ2-3, reads DAGVTQSPTHLIKTRGQQVTLRCSPKSGHDTVSWYQQALGQGPQFIFQYYEEEERQRGNFPDRFSGHQFPNYSSELNVNALLLGDSALYLCASSLEASGAITDTQYFGPGTRLTVL.

This clonotype was detected a few times. The chain combines TRBV2 with TRBJ2-2, with D uncertain. The CDR3 spans 11 residues. V shed 7 bases and J shed 6 bases, with 6 bases lying between them. Per the germline V gene, CDR1 is SNHLY and CDR2 is FYNNEI. The CDR3 protein is CASKDAGELFF. The CDR3, as DNA: TGTGCCAGCAAGGACGCCGGGGAGCTGTTTTTT.

This clonotype was observed a handful of times. The chain couples TRBV6-1 to TRBJ2-6, with TRBD1 matching 12 bases. Per the germline V gene, CDR1 is MNHNS and CDR2 is SASEGT. The J segment lost 3 bases and the V segment lost 8 bases, leaving 14 bases of the junction unmatched. The CDR3 spans 19 residues. Here the CDR3 DNA reads TGTGCCAGCTCCGCTCCCTTGGGACAGGGGGCAAATGGGGCCAACGTCCTGACTTTC. Protein product: CASSAPLGQGANGANVLTF.

This clonotype was seen a few times. DNA for the CDR3: TGCAGTGCTAGAGTGAGAGGCAGGGAAAAACTGTTTTTT. This gives the protein CSARVRGREKLFF. The chain carries TRBV20-1 and TRBJ1-4; D gene ambiguous. This CDR3 region has 13 residues. The germline V gene has CDR1 DFQATT and CDR2 SNEGSKA (reference sequence). Trimming took 1 base from V and 8 from J, leaving 11 bases between them.